This T cell receptor beta chain was profiled in a study of blood T cell repertoires in COVID-19. V was clipped by 1 base and J by 7 bases, with 14 bases between them. Germline CDR1 reads SGHVS; CDR2 reads FQNEAQ. This CDR3 region has 15 residues. The repertoire was sequenced with immunoSEQ multiplex PCR; TCRdb's copy has only in-frame clones and lacks some. The sample records 150,000 to 200,000 clones, 80% to 85% being singletons. The sequence came from a woman in her 30s with acute or convalescent COVID-19. V and J are TRBV7-8 and TRBJ1-5; D call uncertain. Sequencing input: peripheral blood. As DNA, the CDR3 is TGTGCCAGCAGCTTAGGGGTGCCAAGCAGGCAGCCCCAGCATTTT. It is translated as CASSLGVPSRQPQHF.